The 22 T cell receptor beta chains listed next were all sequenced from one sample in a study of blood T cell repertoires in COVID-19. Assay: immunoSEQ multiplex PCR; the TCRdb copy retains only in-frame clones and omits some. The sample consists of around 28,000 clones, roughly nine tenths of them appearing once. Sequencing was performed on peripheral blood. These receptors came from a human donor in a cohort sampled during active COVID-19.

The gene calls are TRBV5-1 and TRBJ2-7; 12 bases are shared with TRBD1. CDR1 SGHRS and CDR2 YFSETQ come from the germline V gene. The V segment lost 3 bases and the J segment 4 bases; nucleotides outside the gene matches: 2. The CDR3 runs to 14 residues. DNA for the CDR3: TGCGCCAGCAGCTCGGGACAGGGGGCATACGAGCAGTACTTC. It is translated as CASSSGQGAYEQYF. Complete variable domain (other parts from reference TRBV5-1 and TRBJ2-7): KAGVTQTPRYLIKTRGQQVTLSCSPISGHRSVSWYQQTPGQGLQFLFEYFSETQRNKGNFPGRFSGRQFSNSRSEMNVSTLELGDSALYLCASSSGQGAYEQYFGPGTRLTVT.

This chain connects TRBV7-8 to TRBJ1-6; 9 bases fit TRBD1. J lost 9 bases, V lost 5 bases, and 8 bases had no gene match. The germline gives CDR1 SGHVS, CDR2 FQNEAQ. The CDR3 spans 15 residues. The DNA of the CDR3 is TGTGCCAGCAGCCTACCGGGACAGGGTTCTTCACCCCTCCACTTT. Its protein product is CASSLPGQGSSPLHF. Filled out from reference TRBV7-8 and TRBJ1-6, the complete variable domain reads GAGVSQSPRYKVAKRGQDVALRCDPISGHVSLFWYQQALGQGPEFLTYFQNEAQLDKSGLPSDRFFAERPEGSVSTLKIQRTQQEDSAVYLCASSLPGQGSSPLHFGNGTRLTVT.

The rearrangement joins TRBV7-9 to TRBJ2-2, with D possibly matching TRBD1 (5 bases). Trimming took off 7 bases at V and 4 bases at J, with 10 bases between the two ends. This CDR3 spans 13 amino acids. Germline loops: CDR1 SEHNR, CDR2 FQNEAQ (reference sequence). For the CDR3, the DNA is TGTGCCAGCATAGGGGTCGGCACCGGGGAGCTGTTTTTT. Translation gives CASIGVGTGELFF.

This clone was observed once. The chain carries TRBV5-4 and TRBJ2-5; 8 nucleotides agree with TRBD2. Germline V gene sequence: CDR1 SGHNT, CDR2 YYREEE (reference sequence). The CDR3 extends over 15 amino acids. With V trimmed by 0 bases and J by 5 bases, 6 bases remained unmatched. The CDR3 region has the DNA TGTGCCAGCAGCTTGGTACGGGGGGGCCGTGAGACCCAGTACTTC. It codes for CASSLVRGGRETQYF.

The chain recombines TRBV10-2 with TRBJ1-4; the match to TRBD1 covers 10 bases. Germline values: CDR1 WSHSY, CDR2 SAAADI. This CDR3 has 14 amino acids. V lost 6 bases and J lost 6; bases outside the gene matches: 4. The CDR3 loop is CASSRQGAYEKLFF. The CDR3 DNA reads TGCGCCAGCAGCCGACAGGGGGCTTATGAAAAACTGTTTTTT.

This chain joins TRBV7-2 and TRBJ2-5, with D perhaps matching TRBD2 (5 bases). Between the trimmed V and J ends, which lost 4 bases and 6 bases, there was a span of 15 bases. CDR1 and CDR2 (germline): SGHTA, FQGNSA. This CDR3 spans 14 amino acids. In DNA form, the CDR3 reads TGTGCCAGCAGCTGGGGTGTTAGCGCGCAGACCCAGTACTTC. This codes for CASSWGVSAQTQYF.

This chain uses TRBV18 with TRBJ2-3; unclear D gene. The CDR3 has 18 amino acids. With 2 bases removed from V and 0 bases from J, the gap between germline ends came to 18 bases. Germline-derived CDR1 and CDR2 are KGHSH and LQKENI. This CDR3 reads CASSPTTSTATSTDTQYF. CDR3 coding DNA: TGTGCCAGCTCACCAACGACATCGACGGCCACTAGCACAGATACGCAGTATTTT.

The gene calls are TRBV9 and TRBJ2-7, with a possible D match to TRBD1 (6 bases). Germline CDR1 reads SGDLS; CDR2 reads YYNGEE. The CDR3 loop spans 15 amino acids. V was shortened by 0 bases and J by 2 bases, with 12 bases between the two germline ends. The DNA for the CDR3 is TGTGCCAGCAGCGTAGAGGGGAACAGGGCCTACGAGCAGTACTTC. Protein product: CASSVEGNRAYEQYF.

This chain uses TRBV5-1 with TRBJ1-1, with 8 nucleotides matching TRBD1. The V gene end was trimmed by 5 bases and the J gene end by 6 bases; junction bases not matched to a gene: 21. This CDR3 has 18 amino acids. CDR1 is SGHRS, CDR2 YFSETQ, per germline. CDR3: CASSYKSPDRERGSEAFF. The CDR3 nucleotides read TGCGCCAGCAGTTATAAATCTCCGGACAGGGAGAGAGGGTCTGAAGCTTTCTTT.

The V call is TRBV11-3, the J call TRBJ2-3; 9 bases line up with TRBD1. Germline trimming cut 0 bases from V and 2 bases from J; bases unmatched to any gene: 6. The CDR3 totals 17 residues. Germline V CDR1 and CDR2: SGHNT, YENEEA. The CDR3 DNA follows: TGTGCCAGCAGCTTAGACGGACAGGGGATAAACACAGATACGCAGTATTTT. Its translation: CASSLDGQGINTDTQYF.

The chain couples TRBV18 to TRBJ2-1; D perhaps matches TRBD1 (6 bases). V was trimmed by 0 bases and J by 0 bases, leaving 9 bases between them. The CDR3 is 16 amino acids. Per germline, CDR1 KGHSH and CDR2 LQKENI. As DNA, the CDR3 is TGTGCCAGCTCACCACCGGGGGCATTCTCCTACAATGAGCAGTTCTTC. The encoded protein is CASSPPGAFSYNEQFF.

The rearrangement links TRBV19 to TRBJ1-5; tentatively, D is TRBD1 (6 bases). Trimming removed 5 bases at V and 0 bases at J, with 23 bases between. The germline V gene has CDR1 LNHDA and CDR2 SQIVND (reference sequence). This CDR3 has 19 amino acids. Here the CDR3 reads CASSHQPISGQNSNQPQHF. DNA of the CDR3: TGTGCCAGTAGTCACCAACCTATCTCGGGACAAAATAGCAATCAGCCCCAGCATTTT.

The CDR3 nucleotides are TGTGCCAGTAGTATCGGGACAAAGAGACTTGATGGCTACACCTTC. Protein product: CASSIGTKRLDGYTF. The chain uses TRBV19 and TRBJ1-2; D might be TRBD1 (6 bases). CDR1 is LNHDA, CDR2 SQIVND, per germline (reference sequence). CDR3 length equals 15 residues. V was cut by 3 bases and J by 6 bases, with 17 bases left in between.

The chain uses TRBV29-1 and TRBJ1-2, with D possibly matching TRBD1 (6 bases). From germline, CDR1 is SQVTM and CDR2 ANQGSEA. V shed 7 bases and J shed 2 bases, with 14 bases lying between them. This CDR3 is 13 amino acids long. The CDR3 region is CSAGKGENYGYTF. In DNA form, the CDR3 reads TGCAGCGCTGGGAAGGGGGAAAACTATGGCTACACCTTC.

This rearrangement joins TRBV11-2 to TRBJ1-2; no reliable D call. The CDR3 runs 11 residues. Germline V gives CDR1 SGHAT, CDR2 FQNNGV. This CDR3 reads CGYGANYGYTF. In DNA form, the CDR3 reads TGTGGATACGGAGCTAACTATGGCTACACCTTC.

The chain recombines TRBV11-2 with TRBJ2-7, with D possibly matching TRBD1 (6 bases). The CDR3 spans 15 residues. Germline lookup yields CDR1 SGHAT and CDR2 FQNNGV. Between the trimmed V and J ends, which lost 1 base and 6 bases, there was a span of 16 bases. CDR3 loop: CASSLVMDSSPEQYF. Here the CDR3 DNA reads TGTGCCAGCAGCTTAGTAATGGACAGTAGTCCCGAGCAGTACTTC.

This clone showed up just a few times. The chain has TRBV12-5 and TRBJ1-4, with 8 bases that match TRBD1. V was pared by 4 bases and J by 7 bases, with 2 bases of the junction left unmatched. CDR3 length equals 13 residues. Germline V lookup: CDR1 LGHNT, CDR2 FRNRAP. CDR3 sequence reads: CASGWTGSEKLFF. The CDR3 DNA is TGTGCTAGTGGTTGGACAGGGAGTGAAAAACTGTTTTTT.

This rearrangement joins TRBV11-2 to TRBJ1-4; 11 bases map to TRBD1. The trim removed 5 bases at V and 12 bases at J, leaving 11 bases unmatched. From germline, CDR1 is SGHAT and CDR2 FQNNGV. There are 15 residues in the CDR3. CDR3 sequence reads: CASSPGTGGHRELFF. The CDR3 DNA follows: TGTGCCAGCAGCCCGGGGACAGGGGGACATAGGGAACTGTTTTTT. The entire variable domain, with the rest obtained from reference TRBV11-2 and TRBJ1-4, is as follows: EAGVAQSPRYKIIEKRQSVAFWCNPISGHATLYWYQQILGQGPKLLIQFQNNGVVDDSQLPKDRFSAERLKGVDSTLKIQPAKLEDSAVYLCASSPGTGGHRELFFGSGTQLSVL.

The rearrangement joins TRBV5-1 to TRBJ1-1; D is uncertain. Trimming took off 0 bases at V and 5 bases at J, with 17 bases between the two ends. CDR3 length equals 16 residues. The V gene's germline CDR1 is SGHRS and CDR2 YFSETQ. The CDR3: CASSLGGGSPRTEAFF. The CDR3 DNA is TGCGCCAGCAGCTTGGGGGGAGGGAGCCCTAGGACTGAAGCTTTCTTT.

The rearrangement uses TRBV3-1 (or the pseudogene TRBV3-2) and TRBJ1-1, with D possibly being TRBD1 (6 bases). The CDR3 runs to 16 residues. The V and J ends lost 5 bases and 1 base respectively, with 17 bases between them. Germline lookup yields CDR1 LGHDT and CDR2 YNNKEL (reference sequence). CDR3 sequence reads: CASSDDRTAGNTEAFF. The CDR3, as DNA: TGTGCCAGCAGCGATGACAGGACGGCGGGGAACACTGAAGCTTTCTTT.

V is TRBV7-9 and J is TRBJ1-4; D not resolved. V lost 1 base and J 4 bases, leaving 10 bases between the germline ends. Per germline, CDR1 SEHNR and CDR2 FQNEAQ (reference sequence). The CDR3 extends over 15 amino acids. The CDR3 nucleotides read TGTGCCAGCAGCTTAGGAGGGATGGGTAATGAAAAACTGTTTTTT. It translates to CASSLGGMGNEKLFF. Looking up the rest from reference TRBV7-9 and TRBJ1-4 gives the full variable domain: DTGVSQNPRHKITKRGQNVTFRCDPISEHNRLYWYRQTLGQGPEFLTYFQNEAQLEKSRLLSDRFSAERPKGSFSTLEIQRTEQGDSAMYLCASSLGGMGNEKLFFGSGTQLSVL.

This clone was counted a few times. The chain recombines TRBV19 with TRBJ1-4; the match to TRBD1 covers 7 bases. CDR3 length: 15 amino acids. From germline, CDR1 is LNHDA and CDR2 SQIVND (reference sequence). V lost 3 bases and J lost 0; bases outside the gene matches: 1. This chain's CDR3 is CASSIDRATNEKLFF. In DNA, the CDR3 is TGTGCCAGTAGTATTGACAGGGCAACTAATGAAAAACTGTTTTTT.